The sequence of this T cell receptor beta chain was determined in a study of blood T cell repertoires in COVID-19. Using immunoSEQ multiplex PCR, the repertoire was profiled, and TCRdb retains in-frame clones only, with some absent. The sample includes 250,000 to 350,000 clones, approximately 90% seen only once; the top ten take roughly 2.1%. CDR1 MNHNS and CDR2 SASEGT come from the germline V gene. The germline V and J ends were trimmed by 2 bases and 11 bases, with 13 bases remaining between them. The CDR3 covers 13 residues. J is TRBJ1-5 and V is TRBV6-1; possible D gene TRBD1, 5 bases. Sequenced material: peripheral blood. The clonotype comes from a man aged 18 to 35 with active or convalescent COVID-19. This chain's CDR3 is CASSEQGSMAQHF. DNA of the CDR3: TGTGCCAGCAGTGAACAGGGAAGCATGGCCCAGCATTTT.